Below, 7 T cell receptor beta chains from the same sample are listed, as sequenced in a study of blood T cell repertoires in COVID-19. The assay was immunoSEQ multiplex PCR, and TCRdb's table has in-frame clones only and misses some. The table includes 280,000 or so clones, about 90% detected once. Sequenced sample: PBMCs or T cells enriched from blood (not recorded which). The receptors were gathered from a woman aged 45 to 65 who had been exposed to COVID-19.

The genes are TRBV28 and TRBJ1-5; 7 bases line up with TRBD1. After removal of 6 bases from V and 7 bases from J, the junction contained 6 bases not matched to a gene. CDR3 length equals 13 residues. Germline lookup yields CDR1 MDHEN and CDR2 SYDVKM. The CDR3 loop is CASRPRGEQPQHF. The CDR3 DNA reads TGTGCCAGCAGGCCCAGGGGGGAGCAGCCCCAGCATTTT.

About this clone itself: This sample includes further DNA sequences coding for the same CDR3. The chain employs TRBV19 and TRBJ2-7; the D gene is possibly TRBD2 (6 bases). V lost 1 base and J 3 bases, leaving 10 bases between the germline ends. Looked up from germline, CDR1 is LNHDA and CDR2 is SQIVND (reference sequence). The length of the CDR3 is 14 residues. CDR3 sequence: CASSIGQGGYEQYF. The CDR3 nucleotides read TGTGCCAGTAGTATAGGCCAGGGAGGCTACGAGCAGTACTTC.

The chain is built from TRBV5-8 and TRBJ1-1; no reliable D call. This CDR3 has 13 amino acids. The V end was cut by 0 bases, the J end by 1 base, with 4 bases between. Germline CDR1 is SGHTS and CDR2 is YDEGEE. The DNA for the CDR3 is TGTGCCAGCAGCTTGGGTCGGAACACTGAAGCTTTCTTT. Translated: CASSLGRNTEAFF. Using reference TRBV5-8 and TRBJ1-1 for the parts outside the CDR3, the full variable domain is EAGVTQSPTHLIKTRGQQATLRCSPISGHTSVYWYQQALGLGLQFLLWYDEGEERNRGNFPPRFSGRQFPNYSSELNVNALELEDSALYLCASSLGRNTEAFFGQGTRLTVV.

This chain joins TRBV25-1 and TRBJ2-7, with TRBD1 matching 7 bases. This CDR3 has 15 amino acids. The germline V gene encodes CDR1 MGHDK and CDR2 SYGVNS. V lost 1 base to trimming and J lost 3 bases; unmatched junction nucleotides: 6. The CDR3 DNA reads as TGTGCCAGCAGTGAATCATTAGGACAGGTCTACGAGCAGTACTTC. This translates into CASSESLGQVYEQYF.

V is TRBV5-1 and J is TRBJ2-3, with 9 bases matching TRBD2. This CDR3 spans 16 amino acids. CDR1 is SGHRS, CDR2 YFSETQ, per germline. V lost 1 base and J lost 5; bases outside the gene matches: 8. CDR3 in amino acids: CASSLSASGAGDTQYF. The CDR3 coding sequence is TGCGCCAGCAGCTTGTCCGCTAGCGGGGCAGGAGATACGCAGTATTTT.

This sequence joins TRBV30 and TRBJ2-2; TRBD1 might be the D (5 bases). Trimming removed 2 bases at V and 7 bases at J, with 17 bases between. This CDR3 comprises 15 residues. From germline, CDR1 is GTSNPN and CDR2 SVGIG (reference sequence). The CDR3 protein is CAWSRSDSPRGELFF. For the CDR3, the DNA is TGTGCCTGGAGTAGGTCAGACAGTCCACGCGGGGAGCTGTTTTTT.

CDR3: CASSRTGVGNQPQHF. DNA of the CDR3: TGCGCCAGCAGCCGGACAGGGGTTGGCAATCAGCCCCAGCATTTT. The V and J genes are TRBV5-1 and TRBJ1-5; TRBD1 aligns across 9 bases. V was clipped by 4 bases and J by 2 bases; unmatched bases: 4. The CDR3 is 15 residues long. CDR1 is SGHRS, CDR2 YFSETQ, per germline. Full variable domain (outside the CDR3, taken from reference TRBV5-1 and TRBJ1-5): KAGVTQTPRYLIKTRGQQVTLSCSPISGHRSVSWYQQTPGQGLQFLFEYFSETQRNKGNFPGRFSGRQFSNSRSEMNVSTLELGDSALYLCASSRTGVGNQPQHFGDGTRLSIL.